This TCR beta chain was found in a study of cytomegalovirus exposure and HLA in healthy donors. Study outcomes and limitations: Per published reports, the classifier diagnosed cytomegalovirus status with high specificity and sensitivity.

TCRdb's table, derived via immunoSEQ multiplex PCR, lists solely in-frame clones and lacks some. The repertoire holds around 150,000 clones, roughly 92% seen once, with approximately 0.7% in the top ten. In the case of this clone: The antigen remains unidentified.

Germline values: CDR1 LNHDA, CDR2 SQIVND (reference sequence). Trimming removed 5 bases at V and 0 bases at J, with 8 bases between. The CDR3 spans 14 residues. The specimen sequenced was PBMCs. The receptor was isolated from a man aged 18 to 29 in good health and CMV-seronegative. The genes are TRBV19 and TRBJ1-5; D is ambiguous. The CDR3 DNA reads TGTGCCAGTAGTCCCCCGGGTAGCAATCAGCCCCAGCATTTT. This sequence encodes CASSPPGSNQPQHF. Full variable domain (rest looked up from reference TRBV19 and TRBJ1-5): DGGITQSPKYLFRKEGQNVTLSCEQNLNHDAMYWYRQDPGQGLRLIYYSQIVNDFQKGDIAEGYSVSREKKESFPLTVTSAQKNPTAFYLCASSPPGSNQPQHFGDGTRLSIL.